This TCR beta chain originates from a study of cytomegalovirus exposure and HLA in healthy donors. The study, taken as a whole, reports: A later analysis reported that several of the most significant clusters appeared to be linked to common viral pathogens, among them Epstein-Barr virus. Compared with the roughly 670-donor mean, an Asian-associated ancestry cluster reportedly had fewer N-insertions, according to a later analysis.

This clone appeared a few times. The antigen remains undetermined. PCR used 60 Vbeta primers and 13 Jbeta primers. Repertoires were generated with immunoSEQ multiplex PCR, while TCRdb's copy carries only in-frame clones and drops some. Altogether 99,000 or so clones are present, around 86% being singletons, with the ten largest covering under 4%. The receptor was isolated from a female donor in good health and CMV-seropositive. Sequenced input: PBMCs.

This CDR3 is CASSFSQGDGYGYTF. CDR3 nucleotide sequence: TGCGCCAGCAGCTTTTCTCAGGGGGATGGCTATGGCTACACCTTC. V is TRBV5-1 and J is TRBJ1-2; 7 positions agree with TRBD1. CDR1 and CDR2 from the germline V gene are SGHRS and YFSETQ. With 2 bases clipped from V and 4 bases from J, the junction kept 8 bases outside the gene matches. This CDR3 is 15 amino acids long.